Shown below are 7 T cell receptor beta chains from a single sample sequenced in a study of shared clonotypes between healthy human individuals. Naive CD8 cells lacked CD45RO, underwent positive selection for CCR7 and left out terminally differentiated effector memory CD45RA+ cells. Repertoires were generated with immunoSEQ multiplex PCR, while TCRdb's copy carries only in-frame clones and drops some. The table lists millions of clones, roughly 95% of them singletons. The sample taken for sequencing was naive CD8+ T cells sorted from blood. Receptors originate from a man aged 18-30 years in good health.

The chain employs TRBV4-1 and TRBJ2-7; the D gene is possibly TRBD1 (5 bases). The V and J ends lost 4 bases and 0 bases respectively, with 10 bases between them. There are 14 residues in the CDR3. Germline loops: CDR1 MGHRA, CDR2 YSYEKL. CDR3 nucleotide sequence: TGCGCCAGCAGCCCCGTGACAGTCTCCTACGAGCAGTACTTC. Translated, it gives CASSPVTVSYEQYF.

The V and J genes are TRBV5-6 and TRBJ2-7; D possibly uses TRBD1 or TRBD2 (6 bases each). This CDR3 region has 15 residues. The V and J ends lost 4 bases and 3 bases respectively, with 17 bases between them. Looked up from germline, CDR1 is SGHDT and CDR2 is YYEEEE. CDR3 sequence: CASSGGTNQDYEQYF. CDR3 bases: TGTGCCAGCAGCGGAGGGACAAACCAGGACTACGAGCAGTACTTC. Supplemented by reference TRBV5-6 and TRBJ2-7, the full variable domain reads DAGVTQSPTHLIKTRGQQVTLRCSPKSGHDTVSWYQQALGQGPQFIFQYYEEEERQRGNFPDRFSGHQFPNYSSELNVNALLLGDSALYLCASSGGTNQDYEQYFGPGTRLTVT.

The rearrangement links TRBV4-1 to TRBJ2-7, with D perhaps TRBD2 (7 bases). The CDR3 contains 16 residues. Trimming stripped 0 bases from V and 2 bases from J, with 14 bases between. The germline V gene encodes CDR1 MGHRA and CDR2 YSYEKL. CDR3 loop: CASSQDGWEGAYEQYF. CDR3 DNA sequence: TGCGCCAGCAGCCAAGATGGGTGGGAGGGGGCCTACGAGCAGTACTTC.

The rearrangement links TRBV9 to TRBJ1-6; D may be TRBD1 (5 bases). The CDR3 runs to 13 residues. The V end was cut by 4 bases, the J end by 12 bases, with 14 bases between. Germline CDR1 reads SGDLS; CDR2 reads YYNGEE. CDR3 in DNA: TGTGCCAGCAGCCCTCCTTTTGGGGGACCCCTCCACTTT. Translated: CASSPPFGGPLHF.

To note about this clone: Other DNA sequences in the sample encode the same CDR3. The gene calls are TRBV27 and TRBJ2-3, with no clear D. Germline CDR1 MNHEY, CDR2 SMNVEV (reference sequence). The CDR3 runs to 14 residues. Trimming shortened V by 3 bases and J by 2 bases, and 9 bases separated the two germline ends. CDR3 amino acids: CASSFLGSTDTQYF. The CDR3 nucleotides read TGTGCCAGCAGTTTTTTGGGGTCCACAGATACGCAGTATTTT.

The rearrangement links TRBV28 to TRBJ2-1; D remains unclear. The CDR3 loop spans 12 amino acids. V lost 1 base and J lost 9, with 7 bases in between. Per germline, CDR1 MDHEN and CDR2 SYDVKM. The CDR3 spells CASSLFSREQFF. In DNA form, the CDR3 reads TGTGCCAGCAGTTTATTTTCCCGTGAGCAGTTCTTC.

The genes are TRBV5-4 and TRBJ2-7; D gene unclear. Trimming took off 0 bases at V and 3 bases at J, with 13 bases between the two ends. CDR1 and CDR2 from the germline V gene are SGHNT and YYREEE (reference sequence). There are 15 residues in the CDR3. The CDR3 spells CASSLVEEAGYEQYF. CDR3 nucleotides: TGTGCCAGCAGCTTGGTTGAGGAAGCCGGCTACGAGCAGTACTTC. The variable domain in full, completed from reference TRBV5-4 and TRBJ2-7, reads ETGVTQSPTHLIKTRGQQVTLRCSSQSGHNTVSWYQQALGQGPQFIFQYYREEENGRGNFPPRFSGLQFPNYSSELNVNALELDDSALYLCASSLVEEAGYEQYFGPGTRLTVT.